This T cell receptor (beta chain) was sequenced in a study of T-cell reconstitution after alpha-beta-depleted transplantation in children. This clonotype was seen repeatedly, ten times or more. Germline V CDR1 and CDR2: SGHTA, FQGNSA. Trimming took 2 bases from V and 0 from J, leaving 5 bases between them. There are 14 residues in the CDR3. The library targeted TCRbeta and was prepared with unique molecular identifiers. TCRdb ran MiXCR on the PCR reads and lists one entry per CDR3 protein. The sample carries around 96,000 distinct CDR3 sequences, about 12% recorded once. V and J are TRBV7-2 and TRBJ1-3, with D hard to call. The clonotype comes from a human donor who donated a stem cell graft to a child with inherited bone marrow failure. Specimen: PBMCs from the stem cell graft donor, collected from the stem cell graft. CDR3 amino acids: CASSLRYSGNTIYF. The CDR3 nucleotides read TGTGCCAGCAGCTTACGGTACTCTGGAAACACCATATATTTT.